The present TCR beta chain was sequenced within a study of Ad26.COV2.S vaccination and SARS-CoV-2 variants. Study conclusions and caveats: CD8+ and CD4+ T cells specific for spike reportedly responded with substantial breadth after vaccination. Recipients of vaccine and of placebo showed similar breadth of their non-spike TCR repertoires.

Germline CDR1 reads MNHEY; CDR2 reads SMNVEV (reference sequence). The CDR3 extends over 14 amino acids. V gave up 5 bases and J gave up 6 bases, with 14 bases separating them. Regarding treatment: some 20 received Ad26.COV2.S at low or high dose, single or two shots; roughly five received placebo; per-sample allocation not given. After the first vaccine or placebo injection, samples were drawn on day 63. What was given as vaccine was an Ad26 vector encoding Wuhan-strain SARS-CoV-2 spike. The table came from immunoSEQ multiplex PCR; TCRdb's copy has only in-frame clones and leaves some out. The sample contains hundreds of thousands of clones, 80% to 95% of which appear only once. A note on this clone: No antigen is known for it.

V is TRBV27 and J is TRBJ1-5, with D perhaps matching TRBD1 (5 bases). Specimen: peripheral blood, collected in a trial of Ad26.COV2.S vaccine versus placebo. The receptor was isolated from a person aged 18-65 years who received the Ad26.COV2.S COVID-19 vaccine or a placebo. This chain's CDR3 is CASSDQGMGQPQHF. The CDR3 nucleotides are TGTGCCAGCAGTGATCAGGGTATGGGTCAGCCCCAGCATTTT.